The T cell receptor beta chain under discussion was sequenced for a study of blood T cell repertoires in COVID-19. For the study at large: From the United States, Italy and Spain came samples of acute and convalescent COVID-19. Sources were T cells, B-cell-depleted T cells, or PBMCs; the material itself was cDNA or gDNA.

In the original processing: Counts of nucleated cells, estimated from reference gene primer amplification, were obtained. Assay used: immunoSEQ multiplex PCR; TCRdb lists only in-frame clones, some missing. V and J calls and clone size are those listed in that table; D and trimming were worked out from the DNA. Of under 300,000 clones listed, roughly 87% were seen once; the top ten hold 7.2%. The CDR3 extends over 16 amino acids. Germline V lookup: CDR1 KGHDR, CDR2 SFDVKD. J was trimmed by 2 bases and V by 2 bases; bases with no gene match: 5. This receptor was identified in a man in his sixties who had recovered from COVID-19. Material for sequencing was peripheral blood. This chain connects TRBV24-1 to TRBJ2-1; 7 nucleotides match TRBD1. CDR3 in DNA: TGTGCCACCAGTGATTCCAACAGGGGCCCCTACAATGAGCAGTTCTTC. Protein sequence: CATSDSNRGPYNEQFF.